This T cell receptor beta chain was documented in a study of regulatory T cells in long-lasting Graves disease. Libraries of TCR beta came from iRepertoire HTBI primers plus Arm-PCR of CDR3 regions. As handled by the study authors: The samples yielded 62 TRBV and roughly 13 TRBJ segments. Via MiXCR, TCRdb re-called the multiplex PCR reads, giving one row per CDR3 protein. None of the V and J calls come from the authors' own analysis; TCRdb made them. The data hold fewer than 650,000 distinct CDR3 sequences, with about 16% observed a single time. Time point described: newly diagnosed GD, antithyroid drugs for less than 3 months. After RNA was extracted from PBMCs, the TCR library was made from it. The germline V and J ends were trimmed by 3 bases and 6 bases, with 12 bases remaining between them. Germline lookup yields CDR1 MGHDK and CDR2 SYGVNS. There are 14 residues in the CDR3. Study-wide findings and caveats: Persistent disease favored TRBV28, TRBJ1-2 and TRBJ2-5.

On this clonotype itself: As yet, its antigen is unknown.

This sample was shared with a second study, whose subject was T cells in Graves' hyperthyroidism and ophthalmopathy. Per that paper: Blood samples included most of the expanded thyroid clonotypes exceeding 0.001.

The sequencing here drew on peripheral blood mononuclear cells (PBMCs), taken at new diagnosis, from a patient treated with antithyroid drugs. The rearrangement joins TRBV25-1 to TRBJ2-1; tentatively, D is TRBD1 (5 bases). The TCR sequence derives from a man aged 18 to 30 with Graves disease. CDR3 sequence: CASSDRGHLNEQFF. DNA of the CDR3: TGTGCCAGCAGTGACCGTGGACACCTCAATGAGCAGTTCTTC.